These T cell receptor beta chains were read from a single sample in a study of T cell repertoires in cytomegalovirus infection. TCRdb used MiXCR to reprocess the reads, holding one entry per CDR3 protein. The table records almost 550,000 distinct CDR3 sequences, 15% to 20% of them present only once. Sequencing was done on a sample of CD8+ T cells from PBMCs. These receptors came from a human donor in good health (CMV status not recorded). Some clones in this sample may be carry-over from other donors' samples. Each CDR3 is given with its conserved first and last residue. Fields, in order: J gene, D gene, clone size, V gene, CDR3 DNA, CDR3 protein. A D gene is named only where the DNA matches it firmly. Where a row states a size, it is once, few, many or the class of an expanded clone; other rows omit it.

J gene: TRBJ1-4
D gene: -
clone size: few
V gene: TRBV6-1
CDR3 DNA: TGTGCCAGCAGTCCCCCCCGTATTGCGATCACGGCTACTAATGAAAAACTGTTTTTT
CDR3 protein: CASSPPRIAITATNEKLFF

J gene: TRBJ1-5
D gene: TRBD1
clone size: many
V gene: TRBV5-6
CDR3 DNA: TGTGCCAGCAGCCCCGGGACAGCCTCGCCCCAGCATTTT
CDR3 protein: CASSPGTASPQHF

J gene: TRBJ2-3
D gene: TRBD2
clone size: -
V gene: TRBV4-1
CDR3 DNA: TGCGCCAGCAGCCAAGAGGAAGCGGGGGCCACAGATACGCAGTATTTT
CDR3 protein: CASSQEEAGATDTQYF

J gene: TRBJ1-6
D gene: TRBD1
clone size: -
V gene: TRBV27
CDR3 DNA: TGTGCCAGCAGTTCCGACGTGAGGACAGGGTATAATTCACCCCTCCACTTT
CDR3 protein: CASSSDVRTGYNSPLHF

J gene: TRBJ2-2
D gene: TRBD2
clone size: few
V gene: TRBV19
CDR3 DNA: TGTGCCAGTAGTATGGGACTAGCGGGAGGAATGACCGGGGAGCTGTTTTTT
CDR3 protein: CASSMGLAGGMTGELFF

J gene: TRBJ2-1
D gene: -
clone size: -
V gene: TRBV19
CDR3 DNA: TGTGCCAGTAGGAAGCCGACCGGGAAAAATGAGCAGTTCTTC
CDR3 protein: CASRKPTGKNEQFF

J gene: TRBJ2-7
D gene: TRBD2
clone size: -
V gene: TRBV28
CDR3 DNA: TGTGCCAGCAGACAACCAACCGAGATAGCGGGGCAGAGGTTATACTTC
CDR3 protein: CASRQPTEIAGQRLYF

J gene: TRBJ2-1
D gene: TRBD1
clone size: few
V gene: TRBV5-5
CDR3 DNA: TGTGCCAGCAGCCAGGGGGCAGGGGTTTCGGATGAGCAGTTCTTC
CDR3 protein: CASSQGAGVSDEQFF

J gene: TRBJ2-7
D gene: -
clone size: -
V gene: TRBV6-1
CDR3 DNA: TGTGCCAGCATAGGGGCCTACGAGCAGTACTTC
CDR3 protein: CASIGAYEQYF

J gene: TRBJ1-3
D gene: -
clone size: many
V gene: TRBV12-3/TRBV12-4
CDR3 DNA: TGTGCCAGCAGTTTGTCTGACTCTGGAAACACCATATATTTT
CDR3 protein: CASSLSDSGNTIYF

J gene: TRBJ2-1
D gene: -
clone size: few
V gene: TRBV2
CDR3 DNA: TGTGCCAGCAGTGACCCCCCCGAAGCGGTTAATGGAAATGAGCAGTTCTTC
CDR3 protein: CASSDPPEAVNGNEQFF

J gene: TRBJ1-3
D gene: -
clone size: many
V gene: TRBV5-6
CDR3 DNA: TGTGCCAGCAGCTTGACGCCGGGCGCTACCTCTGGAAACACCATATATTTT
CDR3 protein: CASSLTPGATSGNTIYF

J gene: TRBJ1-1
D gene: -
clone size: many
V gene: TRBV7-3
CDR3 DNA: TGTGCCAGCGGGGCGGGGCAGAACACTGAAGCTTTCTTT
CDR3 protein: CASGAGQNTEAFF

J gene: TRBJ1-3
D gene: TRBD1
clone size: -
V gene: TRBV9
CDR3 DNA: TGTGCCAGCAGCGTAGAGGGGGCGCTTGGAAACACCATATATTTT
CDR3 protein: CASSVEGALGNTIYF

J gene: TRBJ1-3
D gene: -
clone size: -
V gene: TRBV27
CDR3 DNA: TGTGCCAGCAGTCTGACTGCTGGAAACACCATATATTTT
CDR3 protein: CASSLTAGNTIYF

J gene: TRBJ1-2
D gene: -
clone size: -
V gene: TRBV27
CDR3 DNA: TGTGCCAGCAGAGGACAAGGCGGTGGCTACACCTTC
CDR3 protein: CASRGQGGGYTF

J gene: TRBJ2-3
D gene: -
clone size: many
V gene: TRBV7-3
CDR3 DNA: TGTGCCAGCAGCTCGGTGGTGTCCAGGGGAGATACGCAGTATTTT
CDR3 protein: CASSSVVSRGDTQYF

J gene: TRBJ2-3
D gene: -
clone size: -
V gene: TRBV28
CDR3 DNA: TGTGCCAGCAGTTTAAGGGAAACAGGGTGGGCCACAGATACGCAGTATTTT
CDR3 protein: CASSLRETGWATDTQYF

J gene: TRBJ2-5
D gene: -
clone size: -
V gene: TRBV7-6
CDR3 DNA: TGTGCCAGCAGCCCTTCGTCGGACTCGGGGGAGACCCAGTACTTC
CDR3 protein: CASSPSSDSGETQYF

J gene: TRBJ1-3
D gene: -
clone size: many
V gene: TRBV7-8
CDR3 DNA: TGTGCCAGCAGCTTAGGGACATCTGGAAACACCATATATTTT
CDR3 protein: CASSLGTSGNTIYF

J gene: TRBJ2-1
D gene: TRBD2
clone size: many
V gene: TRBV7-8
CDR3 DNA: TGTGCCAGCAGCTTTCGGACTAGCGCATCCAATGAGCAGTTCTTC
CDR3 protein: CASSFRTSASNEQFF

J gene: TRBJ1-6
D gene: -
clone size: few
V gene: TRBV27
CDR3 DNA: TGTGCCAGCAGGGCCGGGATTTTAGCCTCCTCACCCCTCCACTTT
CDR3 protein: CASRAGILASSPLHF

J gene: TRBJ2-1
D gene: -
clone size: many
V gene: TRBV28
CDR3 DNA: TGTGCCAGCAGATCGACAGGCCCTATCGGGAATGAGCAGTTCTTC
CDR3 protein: CASRSTGPIGNEQFF

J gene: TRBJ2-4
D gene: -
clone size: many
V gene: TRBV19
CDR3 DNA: TGTGCCAGTAGTTCAGTGAGGGAGTCTTCTTCAGCCAAAAACATTCAGTACTTC
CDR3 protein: CASSSVRESSSAKNIQYF

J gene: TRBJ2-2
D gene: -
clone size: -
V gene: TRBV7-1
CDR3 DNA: TGTGCAAGCAGTCCGCCCGCGGTCGCGAAAACCGGGGAGCTGTTTTTT
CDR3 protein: CASSPPAVAKTGELFF

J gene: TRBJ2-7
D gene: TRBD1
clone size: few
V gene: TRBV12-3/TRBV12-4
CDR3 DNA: TGTGCCAGCAGGACACAGGGGAACGAGCAGTACTTC
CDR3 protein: CASRTQGNEQYF

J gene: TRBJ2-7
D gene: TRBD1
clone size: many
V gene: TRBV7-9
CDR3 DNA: TGTGCCAGCAGCCACCGGGACAGGAAACCCTACGAGCAGTACTTC
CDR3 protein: CASSHRDRKPYEQYF

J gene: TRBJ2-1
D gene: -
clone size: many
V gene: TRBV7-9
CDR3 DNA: TGTGCCAGCAGCTTAGGAGGGGAAGTCCACAATGAGCAGTTCTTC
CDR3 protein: CASSLGGEVHNEQFF

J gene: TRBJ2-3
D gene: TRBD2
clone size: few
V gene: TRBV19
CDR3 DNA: TGTGCCAGTAGTACCGAGGGACTAGCGGGAATCACAGATACGCAGTATTTT
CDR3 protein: CASSTEGLAGITDTQYF

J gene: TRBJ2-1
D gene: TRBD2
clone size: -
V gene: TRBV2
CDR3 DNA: TGTGCCAGCAGTGAGTTTACGGGAGGGTTCGATGAGCAGTTCTTC
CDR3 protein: CASSEFTGGFDEQFF

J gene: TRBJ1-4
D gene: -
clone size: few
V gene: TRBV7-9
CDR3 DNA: TGTGCCAGCAGCTCCCTTGAGGGGGCTAATGAAAAACTGTTTTTT
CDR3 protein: CASSSLEGANEKLFF

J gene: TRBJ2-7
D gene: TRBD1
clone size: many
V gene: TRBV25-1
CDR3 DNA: TGTGCCAGCAGTACCGGGACAGGGCAGTACGAGCAGTACTTC
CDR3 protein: CASSTGTGQYEQYF

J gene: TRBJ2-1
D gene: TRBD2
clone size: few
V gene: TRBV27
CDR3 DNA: TGTGCCAGCAGTTTATCCGTCCCGGGACTAGCGGGGTTTTCCTACAATGAGCAGTTCTTC
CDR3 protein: CASSLSVPGLAGFSYNEQFF

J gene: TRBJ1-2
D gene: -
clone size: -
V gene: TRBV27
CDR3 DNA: TGTGCCAGCCGCCCGATTGAGTCTAACTATGTCTACACCTTC
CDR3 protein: CASRPIESNYVYTF

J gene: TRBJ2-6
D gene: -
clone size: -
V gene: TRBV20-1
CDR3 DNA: TGCAGTGCTAGTAGCGACATTTCCTCTGGGGCCAACGTCCTGACTTTC
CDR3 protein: CSASSDISSGANVLTF

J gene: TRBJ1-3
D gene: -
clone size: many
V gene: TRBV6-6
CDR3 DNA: TGTGCCAGCAGTTACGACGGGGAGTCGGCTGGAAACACCATATATTTT
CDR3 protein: CASSYDGESAGNTIYF

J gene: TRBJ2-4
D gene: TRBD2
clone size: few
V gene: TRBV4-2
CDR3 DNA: TGTGCCAGCAGCAGTTCGGGACTAGCGGGAGCGGGAGCCAAAAACATTCAGTACTTC
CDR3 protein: CASSSSGLAGAGAKNIQYF

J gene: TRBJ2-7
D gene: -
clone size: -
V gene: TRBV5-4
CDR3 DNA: TGTGCCAGCAGCTTGGGGATTAGCACCACACTACCGTCTCACGAGCAGTACTTC
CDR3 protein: CASSLGISTTLPSHEQYF

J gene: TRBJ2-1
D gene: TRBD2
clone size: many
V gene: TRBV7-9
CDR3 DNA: TGTGCCAGCAGCTTAGCTGGAGGGACTAGTAACAATGAGCAGTTCTTC
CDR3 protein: CASSLAGGTSNNEQFF

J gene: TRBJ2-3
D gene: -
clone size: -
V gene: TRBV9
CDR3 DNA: TGTGCCAGCAGCGCAGAACGGCTCACAGATACGCAGTATTTT
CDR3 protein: CASSAERLTDTQYF